This T cell receptor beta chain was captured by sequencing in a study of T cell responses to AZD1222 COVID-19 vaccine. Germline V lookup: CDR1 SGHDN, CDR2 FVKESK. There are 13 residues in the CDR3. Trimming left V 4 bases short and J 4 bases short, with 11 bases between. The method was immunoSEQ multiplex PCR; TCRdb's version includes in-frame clones alone and lacks a portion of them. The sample contains around 130,000 clones, 80% to 95% of which appear only once. As concerns this clone: Antigen specificity is unknown.

Study-level results: Clonal diversity was possibly underestimated; the donors were predominantly white British and more often female. Without day 14 samples, only post-peak T cell repertoires were studied. Vaccine-related CD4 TCRs covered spike, predominating at 160-218 and 743-854.

The receptor's source is an adult who received the MenACWY meningococcal vaccine as a control. This rearrangement joins TRBV14 to TRBJ2-7; D possibly corresponds to TRBD1 (6 bases). The sample in question was peripheral blood, obtained 28 days after the second dose of the MenACWY control vaccine. For the CDR3, the DNA is TGTGCCAGCAGCCGACAGAGGGGGTACGAGCAGTACTTC. Protein sequence: CASSRQRGYEQYF.